The clone carrying this T cell receptor (beta chain) was detected only a few times. This sample was taken from a study of blood T cells in healthy people across ages. Primed by a sample-barcoded 5' primer and a J-beta primer mix, a second PCR proceeded for about 7 to 11 cycles. Each CDR3 protein is one row after TCRdb ran MiXCR on the 5' RACE reads. This table holds approximately 690,000 distinct CDR3 sequences, around two fifths found once. The study recruited healthy Caucasian donors from Russia who were aged about 6 to 95. Every sample gave at least 6 micrograms of total RNA when it was extracted. This TCR derives from a man older than 75 in good health. The sequenced sample consisted of blood.

DNA of the CDR3: TGCAGTGCTAGTTCGGGACAGGGGCGAAACGAGCAGTACTTC. Residues: CSASSGQGRNEQYF. The genes are TRBV20-1 and TRBJ2-7; 10 nucleotides align to TRBD1. The CDR3 loop spans 14 amino acids. J gave up 5 bases and V 3 bases, and 7 bases lay outside the gene matches. Germline values: CDR1 DFQATT, CDR2 SNEGSKA (reference sequence).